This T cell receptor (beta chain) was sequenced for a study of identical twins. Findings and limits, study-wide: Models underestimated TCR alpha sharing (out-of-frame) in monozygotic twins. Instead of following the same donors, the conclusions were based on cross-sectional statistical analysis.

There are 14 residues in the CDR3. From germline, CDR1 is SGHAT and CDR2 FQNNGV. Trimming pared 7 bases from V and 8 bases from J, leaving 17 bases between. Healthy Caucasians alone served as donors. MiXCR, applied by TCRdb to the 5' RACE reads, yields one record per CDR3 protein. This table has about 550,000 distinct CDR3 sequences, approximately 20% appearing once. This clonotype was observed a few times. Its antigen is unknown. This sample also belongs to another study, concerning yellow fever vaccine responses in identical twins.

The receptor was derived from a woman aged 18-29 years in good health. This chain joins TRBV11-2 and TRBJ2-2, with D possibly matching TRBD2 (7 bases). Specimen: CD4+ T cells sorted from blood. The CDR3 is CASTPWGGPGELFF. The CDR3 nucleotides read TGTGCCAGCACCCCGTGGGGGGGCCCAGGGGAGCTGTTTTTT.